The following is a T cell receptor beta chain sequence with its context. No antigen is known for it. Per-base qualities were not stored, and no clone one base away is much larger. The library was generated by the immunoSEQ multiplex PCR assay. Imported from immuneACCESS, the table was reduced by TCRdb to in-frame sequences with V and J called. These copies leave out some clones; in studies compared against another copy, an unresolved V gene accounts for under half, and the cause of the remainder is not known. A total of 100,000 or so clones appear in this sample, 95% of them only once. Just over 0.2% of the sample is held by the ten biggest clonotypes. V lost 4 bases and J lost 8 bases, and the count of bases not matched to a germline gene is 12. From its cysteine to its phenylalanine, the CDR3 spans 16 amino acids. Kept here is only the CDR3 DNA, which spans 48 bases and is read in frame from base 1. Sequences LNHDA (CDR1) and SQIVND (CDR2) are obtained from the germline V gene (reference sequence).

The sample belongs to a study of technical replicates of blood from a handful of donors (dated by TCRdb to the late 2010s). The chain links TRBV19 with TRBJ1-2; a stretch of 11 junction bases matches TRBD1. The specimen was T cells isolated from PBMCs. The clonotype was recovered from a human donor in good health. CDR3 region: CASSTFRTGGFSGYTF. Read as DNA, the sequence is TGTGCCAGTAGTACTTTCCGGACAGGGGGCTTCTCCGGCTACACCTTC.